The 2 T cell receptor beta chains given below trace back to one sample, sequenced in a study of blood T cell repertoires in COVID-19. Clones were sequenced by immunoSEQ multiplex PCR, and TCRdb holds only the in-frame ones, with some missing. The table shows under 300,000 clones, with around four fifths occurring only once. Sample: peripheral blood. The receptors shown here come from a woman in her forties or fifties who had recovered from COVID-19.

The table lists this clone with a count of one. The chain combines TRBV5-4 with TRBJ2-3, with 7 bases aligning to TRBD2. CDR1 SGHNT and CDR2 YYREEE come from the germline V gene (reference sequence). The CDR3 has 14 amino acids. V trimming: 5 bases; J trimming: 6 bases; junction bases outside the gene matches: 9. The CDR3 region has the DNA TGTGCCAGCAGTTCCGGGACTAAGGCGGATACGCAGTATTTT. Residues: CASSSGTKADTQYF.

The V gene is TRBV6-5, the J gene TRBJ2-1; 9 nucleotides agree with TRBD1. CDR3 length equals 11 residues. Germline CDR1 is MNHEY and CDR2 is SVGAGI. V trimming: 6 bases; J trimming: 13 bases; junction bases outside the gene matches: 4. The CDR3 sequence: CASRTGGTQFF. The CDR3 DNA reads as TGTGCCAGCAGGACAGGGGGAACCCAGTTCTTC.